These T cell receptor beta chains were read from a single sample in a study of cytomegalovirus exposure and HLA in healthy donors. Sequencing used immunoSEQ multiplex PCR; TCRdb keeps in-frame clones, though not all of them. The sample records 130,000 or so clones, 76% being singletons. Source material: PBMCs. These receptors were taken from a female donor in good health and CMV-seropositive. Each CDR3 is given with its conserved first and last residue. Each record gives: V gene, D gene, J gene, CDR3 protein. D genes are given only for firm matches.

>TRBV28|TRBD1|TRBJ2-4
CASSSRQGRNIQYF
>TRBV11-1|TRBD1|TRBJ2-7
CASSFTDRGPYEQYF
>TRBV6-5|TRBD1|TRBJ1-1
CASSYQPGGINTEAFF
>TRBV5-3|.|TRBJ1-2
CARSWEKSGIPYGYTF
>TRBV7-2|TRBD1|TRBJ2-7
CASSPRGQDDSYEQYF
>TRBV7-9|.|TRBJ1-2
CSSSPGVRGYTF
>TRBV2|TRBD1|TRBJ1-6
CASSYTGVSSPLHF
>TRBV6-5|TRBD1|TRBJ2-7
CASRKPTGDYEQYF
>TRBV2|TRBD2|TRBJ2-5
CASTGLAGKETQYF
>TRBV4-2|.|TRBJ2-7
CASSQDPGTYEQYF
>TRBV30|TRBD1|TRBJ2-5
CACAMGQGGETQYF
>TRBV9|TRBD1|TRBJ1-3
CASSAGTGGTGNTIYF
>TRBV19|TRBD1|TRBJ1-2
CASSIGRTGGAGYTF
>TRBV29-1|TRBD2|TRBJ2-2
CSVGAGGPGTGELFF
>TRBV11-3|.|TRBJ2-1
CASSLGAGSNEQFF
>TRBV2|.|TRBJ2-2
CASSLEAGELFF
>TRBV2|TRBD1|TRBJ1-2
CASRVETGFGYPF
>TRBV25-1|.|TRBJ1-6
CASSEPFSSPNSPLHF
>TRBV11-2|.|TRBJ2-2
CASSQLMPGTGELFF
>TRBV5-6|.|TRBJ2-1
CASSKRLSFSYNEQFF
>TRBV5-1|TRBD2|TRBJ2-1
CASSYQAGGLDEQFF
>TRBV30|.|TRBJ2-2
CAWGTVAGGELFF
>TRBV13|TRBD1|TRBJ1-2
CASSLEDRSYYGYTF
>TRBV7-9|.|TRBJ2-2
CASRSQGQPTGELFF
>TRBV5-4|.|TRBJ2-1
CASSLPAGGEQFF
>TRBV5-6|TRBD1|TRBJ2-5
CASSLQGAQETQYF
>TRBV7-9|TRBD1|TRBJ2-7
CASSLEEDRGFNEQYF
>TRBV28|.|TRBJ1-2
CASSLSGYGYTF
>TRBV4-1|TRBD1|TRBJ2-7
CASSQETPRGRGDYEQYF
>TRBV30|.|TRBJ1-6
CAWKTLGLNSPLHF
>TRBV25-1|.|TRBJ1-4
CASSESGAVNEKLFF
>TRBV9|TRBD2|TRBJ2-1
CASSPRTSGTYNEQFF
>TRBV5-3|.|TRBJ2-7
CARGNWGAVFSYEQYF
>TRBV4-1|TRBD2|TRBJ2-5
CASSQERGLAGALGGETQYF
>TRBV19|.|TRBJ2-7
CASRAGSSYEQYF
>TRBV6-5|.|TRBJ1-4
CASGGLNEKLFF
>TRBV9|.|TRBJ2-1
CASSVGGGDSSYGQFF
>TRBV2|.|TRBJ1-1
CASSEEDSHFMNTEAFF
>TRBV29-1|.|TRBJ1-1
CSVVFWGLRGTEAFF
>TRBV28|.|TRBJ2-7
CASSTSIYEQYF
>TRBV5-4|.|TRBJ2-3
CASRLEGGGGASQYF
>TRBV5-1|.|TRBJ2-5
CASSLSPRARGETQYF
>TRBV30|.|TRBJ1-5
CAWNGPLGTLFQPQHF
>TRBV6-5|TRBD1|TRBJ1-1
CASSTPGQGLGEAFF
>TRBV9|TRBD1|TRBJ1-1
CASSPPFTGENTEAFF